The rows below give T cell receptor beta chains drawn from one sample of a study of blood T cells in healthy people across ages. One entry per CDR3 protein results from TCRdb running MiXCR on the 5' RACE reads. Found here are some 1.8 million distinct CDR3 sequences, about two fifths of them singletons; the top ten hold more than 20%. Material for sequencing was blood. All receptors derive from a human donor in good health. Each CDR3 is given with its conserved first and last residue. The D gene is left open where the match is weak. Only some rows state a clone size, as once, few, many or a class for expanded clones.

clone_size d_call j_call v_call cdr3_nt cdr3_aa
- TRBD1 TRBJ1-2 TRBV4-1 TGCGCCAGCAGCCTCCAAAGGGTCGGGACAGCAAACTATGGCTACACCTTC CASSLQRVGTANYGYTF
few TRBD2 TRBJ2-4 TRBV6-2/TRBV6-3 TGTGCCACCAAAAGTAGCGGGGTCTCCAAAAACATTCAGTACTTC CATKSSGVSKNIQYF
few TRBD2 TRBJ2-1 TRBV4-1 TGCGCCAGCAGCCAAGATCGTCTAGCGGGGGGTCCGAGCTCCTACAATGAGCAGTTCTTC CASSQDRLAGGPSSYNEQFF
few - TRBJ2-3 TRBV7-6 TGTGCCAGCAGCTTCTTGGGAGGCGAAGATACGCAGTATTTT CASSFLGGEDTQYF
few - TRBJ1-1 TRBV7-2 TGTGCCAGCAGCCCCTCGCGGGAGCTTGAAGCTTTCTTT CASSPSRELEAFF
- - TRBJ2-1 TRBV5-5 TGTGCCAGCAGCCTGCTAAGAGGGGATGATGAGCAGTTCTTC CASSLLRGDDEQFF
- TRBD1 TRBJ1-6 TRBV12-3/TRBV12-4 TGTGCCAGCAGCCCCGGACAGGGGGCATTTTCACCCCTCCACTTT CASSPGQGAFSPLHF
few - TRBJ2-1 TRBV7-2 TGTGCCAGCAGCTTATATAAAGGAGGCTTCAATGAGCAGTTCTTC CASSLYKGGFNEQFF
few - TRBJ2-7 TRBV7-9 TGTGCCAGCAGCCCCCGGTTCCGGTCTATCTACGAGCAGTACTTC CASSPRFRSIYEQYF
- TRBD2 TRBJ2-3 TRBV12-3/TRBV12-4 TGTGCCAGCAGTGTTGGGACTAGAAGAGTAGATACGCAGTATTTT CASSVGTRRVDTQYF
- - TRBJ2-7 TRBV2 TGTGCCAGCGTGGGACTTAGCTCCTGCGAGCAGTACTTC CASVGLSSCEQYF
- - TRBJ1-1 TRBV12-3/TRBV12-4 TGTGCCAGCAGTTTAGGACCGTGGGACACTGAAGCTTTCTTT CASSLGPWDTEAFF
- - TRBJ1-2 TRBV12-3/TRBV12-4 TGTACCAGCAGCCCTGATTCAGTCGGGCCTTACTATGGCTACACCTTC CTSSPDSVGPYYGYTF
few TRBD1 TRBJ1-5 TRBV12-3/TRBV12-4 TGTGCCAGCAGTCGACAGGGTCTGGGTCAGCCCCAGCATTTT CASSRQGLGQPQHF
- - TRBJ2-5 TRBV29-1 TGCAGCGGTTACACTCATCGTGAGACCCGGTACTTC CSGYTHRETRYF
- TRBD1 TRBJ1-1 TRBV7-9 TGTGCCAGCAGCCGGACAGGGGGCGAGGTAGCTTTCTTT CASSRTGGEVAFF
- TRBD1 TRBJ2-1 TRBV5-1 TGCGCCAGCTTTGGACAGGGTGAGCAGTTCTTC CASFGQGEQFF
few - TRBJ1-4 TRBV4-3 TGCGCCAGCAGCCAAGAGTGGACAGATGAAAAACTGTTTTTT CASSQEWTDEKLFF
- - TRBJ1-3 TRBV3-1 TGTGCCAGCAGCCAAGGGGACGGAAACACTATATATTTT CASSQGDGNTIYF
- - TRBJ2-7 TRBV28 TGTGCCAGCAGCCCGACGCTGGCAACCTACGAGCAGTACTTC CASSPTLATYEQYF
- - TRBJ1-1 TRBV4-3 TGCGCCAGCAGCCAAGAGGGTTTTGCGAACACTGTAGCTTTCTTT CASSQEGFANTVAFF
few - TRBJ2-6 TRBV6-2/TRBV6-3 TGTGCCAGCAGCAACCGGTACTCTGGGGCCAACGTCCTGACTTTC CASSNRYSGANVLTF
once TRBD2 TRBJ2-1 TRBV7-9 TGTGCCAGCAGCCCGTCGGGGAGCAAGCTTAGCGGGGGGGCGGGCAATGAGCAGTTCTTC CASSPSGSKLSGGAGNEQFF
- - TRBJ2-5 TRBV28 TGTGCCAGCAGTTTACCCGGACGGGGTAGAGAGACCCAGTACTTC CASSLPGRGRETQYF
- - TRBJ2-3 TRBV20-1 TGCAGTGCTAGGGGGCGGGTCCAAACAGATACGCAGTATTTT CSARGRVQTDTQYF
few - TRBJ1-4 TRBV20-1 TGCAGTGCTAACGAAGGGGAAAAACTGTTTTTT CSANEGEKLFF
- - TRBJ1-5 TRBV5-8 TGTGCCAGCAGAGCACTTCGAGGGATTAAGAATCAGCCCCAGCATTTT CASRALRGIKNQPQHF
- - TRBJ1-1 TRBV29-1 TGCAGCGTGGGGGTGGACAGCCCGGGGACTGAAGCTTTCTTT CSVGVDSPGTEAFF
- - TRBJ2-5 TRBV11-2 TGTGCCAGCAGCAGTGGAGCGGTAGTAAAGCAGTACTTC CASSSGAVVKQYF
- - TRBJ2-5 TRBV18 TGTGCCAGCTCACTTCTCGGGCGCGACAAAGAGACCCAGTACTTC CASSLLGRDKETQYF
- TRBD1 TRBJ2-2 TRBV6-2/TRBV6-3 TGTGTCAGCAGTTATTCCAGGGGGACGAACACCGGGGAGCTGTTTTTT CVSSYSRGTNTGELFF
- - TRBJ2-6 TRBV28 TGTGCCGGCAAAGGACGCGTTAACTCTGGGGCCAACGTCCTGACTTTC CAGKGRVNSGANVLTF
- - TRBJ2-1 TRBV20-1 TGCAGCTTAAGCGGTGGACCACACAATGAGCAGTTCTTC CSLSGGPHNEQFF
- - TRBJ2-7 TRBV3-1 TGTGCCAGCAGCCATCCCCCGGGGCGCGGATACGAGCAGTACTTC CASSHPPGRGYEQYF
many - TRBJ2-5 TRBV29-1 TGCAGCGCCTACGAGGAGACCCAGTACTTC CSAYEETQYF
- - TRBJ2-1 TRBV29-1 TGCAGCGTGAAGGTGGGGGTTGGGGGGAATGAGCAGTTCTTC CSVKVGVGGNEQFF
- TRBD1 TRBJ2-1 TRBV9 TGTGGCAGCAGCGGCAGGACAGGCTACAATGAGCAGTTCTTC CGSSGRTGYNEQFF
- TRBD1 TRBJ2-7 TRBV10-3 TGTGCCACAAATCCAACCTCACAGGGGACCCACGAGCAGTACTTC CATNPTSQGTHEQYF
- TRBD1 TRBJ2-1 TRBV28 TGTGCCAGCAGGACACAGGGGGCTGGGGTCGGTGAGCAGTTCTTC CASRTQGAGVGEQFF
- TRBD1 TRBJ2-5 TRBV7-2 TGTGCCAGCAGCAGACAGGGGGAAAAAGAGACCCAGTACTTC CASSRQGEKETQYF
- - TRBJ2-1 TRBV5-4 TGTGCCAGCATCCCTTCCTGGGGCAATGAGCAGTTCTTC CASIPSWGNEQFF
- - TRBJ1-1 TRBV28 TGTGCCAGCAGCTACAGGGTTGAGGTGGCCACTGAAGCTTTCTTT CASSYRVEVATEAFF
- - TRBJ2-2 TRBV28 TGTGCCAGCAGTGCCCAGGGGTGGGCTGCCGGGGAGCTGTTTTTT CASSAQGWAAGELFF
- - TRBJ2-5 TRBV6-5 TGTGCCACGGCGTTTGGTGAGACCCAGTACTTC CATAFGETQYF
few TRBD1 TRBJ2-3 TRBV24-1 TGTGCCACCAGTGAGGGACAGGGGGCTACAGATACGCAGTATTTT CATSEGQGATDTQYF